This passage covers 32 T cell receptor beta chains from one sample sequenced in a study of regulatory T cells in long-lasting Graves disease (dated by TCRdb to about 2021). This specimen's time point label, interpreted: newly diagnosed GD, antithyroid drugs for less than 3 months. RNA was extracted from PBMCs in TRIzol for both TCR sequencing and RNA sequencing. Library method: multiplex PCR. Sequencing relied on an Illumina HiSeq 4000. To build TCR beta libraries, CDR3 regions were amplified by Arm-PCR using iRepertoire HTBI primers. The public reads were reanalyzed by TCRdb: fastp trimming at Q25, MiXCR alignment, in-frame beta chains only. Identical CDR3 proteins give one entry, which carries the most common genes and DNA. This sample has roughly 220,000 distinct CDR3 sequences in its table, and approximately 20% of those were observed once. The ten top clones hold about 20% of the sample. Material: peripheral blood mononuclear cells (PBMCs), obtained at new diagnosis, from a patient treated with antithyroid drugs. These receptors were obtained from a female donor with Graves disease.

In this sample, this clonotype turned up many times. V usage is TRBV10-3 and J usage is TRBJ1-1; weak D call: TRBD1 (6 bases). Per germline, CDR1 ENHRY and CDR2 SYGVKD. Trimming removed 6 bases at V and 1 base at J, with 12 bases between. This CDR3 region has 14 residues. CDR3 in DNA: TGTGCCATCAGAGATGAGGGGGGGAACACTGAAGCTTTCTTT. Its protein is CAIRDEGGNTEAFF.

V usage is TRBV7-9 and J usage is TRBJ1-5; possible D gene TRBD1, 6 bases. The CDR3 covers 16 residues. Per germline, CDR1 SEHNR and CDR2 FQNEAQ (reference sequence). V was pared by 1 base and J by 3 bases, with 13 bases between. The CDR3 sequence: CASSLGSTGSNQPQHF. The DNA of the CDR3 is TGTGCCAGCAGCTTAGGCAGCACAGGGTCCAATCAGCCCCAGCATTTT.

This clonotype occurred many times. The junction differs from germline at one of its ends, possibly a read error. The chain couples TRBV7-7 to TRBJ2-1; D might be TRBD2 (5 bases). CDR1 SSHAT and CDR2 FNYEAQ come from the germline V gene (reference sequence). The CDR3 runs 13 residues. CDR3 coding DNA: TGTGCTAGCAGCTTAGCGCTTAACAATGAGCAGTTCTTC. Protein sequence: CASSLALNNEQFF.

This clonotype was counted many times. The chain employs TRBV2 and TRBJ2-7; 10 positions agree with TRBD2. The V gene's germline CDR1 is SNHLY and CDR2 FYNNEI. The CDR3 has 14 residues. V lost 4 bases and J lost 6; bases outside the gene matches: 6. This CDR3 is CASSALAGVSEQYF. For the CDR3, the DNA is TGTGCCAGCAGTGCCCTAGCGGGAGTATCCGAGCAGTACTTC.

This clonotype was found many times. This chain links TRBV12-3 or TRBV12-4 with TRBJ2-5; D call uncertain. The CDR3 covers 11 residues. V gave up 2 bases and J gave up 5 bases, with 3 bases separating them. The CDR3 reads CASSLFETQYF. The CDR3 bases are TGTGCCAGCAGTTTATTTGAGACCCAGTACTTC.

This clonotype was counted between two and nine times. A junction boundary mismatches the germline segment, possibly from a read error. This rearrangement joins TRBV18 to TRBJ1-1; 7 nucleotides agree with TRBD1. The length of the CDR3 is 13 residues. The germline gives CDR1 KGHSH, CDR2 LQKENI. DNA of the CDR3: TGTGCCAGCTCTCCAGGGAGAGGGGGCGAAGCATTCTTT. It translates to CASSPGRGGEAFF.

This clonotype was found a few times. This chain connects TRBV15 to TRBJ1-5, with a weak D call TRBD1 (6 bases). The V end was cut by 1 base, the J end by 9 bases, with 13 bases between. The CDR3 spans 14 residues. Germline V gene lookup returns CDR1 LNHNV and CDR2 YYDKDF (reference sequence). The DNA of the CDR3 is TGTGCCACCAGCAGAGGTGGGGGGGCCCGGCCCCAGCATTTT. It translates to CATSRGGGARPQHF.

This clonotype was seen at least ten times. This sequence joins TRBV11-2 and TRBJ2-3, with D hard to call. Germline V gene data show CDR1 as SGHAT and CDR2 as FQNNGV. V gave up 0 bases and J gave up 2 bases, with 9 bases separating them. The CDR3 has 15 residues. The CDR3 loop is CASSLDLTATDTQYF. The CDR3 region has the DNA TGTGCCAGCAGCTTAGATCTAACCGCCACAGATACGCAGTATTTT.

With regard to this clonotype: One base separates it from a far larger clone, so it is likely a read error. The genes are TRBV6-8 and TRBJ1-6, with a tentative D call TRBD1 (5 bases). The CDR3 covers 15 residues. Germline loops: CDR1 MNHGY, CDR2 SAAAGT. Between the trimmed V and J ends, which lost 5 bases and 4 bases, there was a span of 12 bases. The CDR3 reads CASSGEGPYNSPLHF. The CDR3 bases are TGTGCCAGCAGTGGGGAGGGGCCTTATAATTCACCCCTCCACTTT.

The rearrangement joins TRBV11-2 to TRBJ2-7, with 8 bases matching TRBD1. The junction had 11 bases not matched to a gene; V was cut back by 5 bases and J by 2 bases. The CDR3 length is 16 residues. Germline V lookup: CDR1 SGHAT, CDR2 FQNNGV. CDR3 protein: CASSRSRGQGTYEQYF. The DNA of the CDR3 is TGTGCCAGCAGCCGTTCCCGAGGACAGGGAACCTACGAGCAGTACTTC.

This clonotype was counted only a few times. The chain employs TRBV2 and TRBJ2-7; 7 bases fit TRBD2. The V and J ends lost 7 bases and 3 bases, in that order; junction bases with no gene match: 9. CDR1 and CDR2 (germline): SNHLY, FYNNEI. The CDR3 has 14 amino acids. CDR3 DNA: TGTGCCAGCAAGATGAGCGGCGGGGGCTACGAGCAGTACTTC. It specifies CASKMSGGGYEQYF.

Worth noting for this clonotype: A much larger clone differs by one base, so this may be a read error. This chain uses TRBV6-2 or TRBV6-3 with TRBJ2-1; D is tentatively TRBD1 or TRBD2 (5 bases each). Germline CDR1 reads MNHEY; CDR2 reads SVGEGT. This CDR3 is 11 amino acids long. Here the CDR3 DNA reads TGTGCCAGCGATGGGGGAAATGAGCGGTTCTTC. Its protein is CASDGGNERFF.

This clonotype has a count of ten or more. The chain is built from TRBV28 and TRBJ1-2; D perhaps matches TRBD1 (5 bases). The germline V gene has CDR1 MDHEN and CDR2 SYDVKM. The CDR3 spans 14 residues. Trimming cost V 3 bases and J 3 bases, with 11 bases left between them. This chain's CDR3 is CASSFGAGYYGYTF. The CDR3 DNA is TGTGCCAGCAGTTTCGGGGCAGGGTACTATGGCTACACCTTC.

This clonotype was observed a handful of times. The V gene is TRBV24-1, the J gene TRBJ1-2; 8 bases align to TRBD1. CDR3 length: 16 amino acids. With V trimmed by 4 bases and J by 8 bases, 14 bases remained unmatched. The germline CDR1 and CDR2 sequences are KGHDR and SFDVKD. This CDR3 is CATSDTLTGGPRGYTF. Written as DNA, the CDR3 is TGTGCCACCAGTGACACACTTACAGGGGGGCCCCGAGGCTACACCTTC.

This clonotype was seen many times. V and J are TRBV24-1 and TRBJ1-2; no reliable D call. There are 14 residues in the CDR3. Germline values: CDR1 KGHDR, CDR2 SFDVKD. Trimming shortened V by 3 bases and J by 2 bases, and 9 bases separated the two germline ends. The CDR3 region is CATSDKGFNYGYTF. CDR3 bases: TGTGCCACCAGTGATAAGGGATTCAACTATGGCTACACCTTC.

Many counts were recorded for this clonotype. The rearrangement links TRBV9 to TRBJ2-7, with 11 nucleotides matching TRBD2. J gave up 3 bases and V 0 bases, and 2 bases lay outside the gene matches. The CDR3 is made up of 15 amino acids. From germline, CDR1 is SGDLS and CDR2 YYNGEE. CDR3 sequence (DNA): TGTGCCAGCAGCGTAGCCGGGACTAGCGGCTACGAGCAGTACTTC. Translated: CASSVAGTSGYEQYF.

Ten or more counts support this clonotype. The chain uses TRBV19 and TRBJ1-2, with 7 bases identical to TRBD1. After removal of 3 bases from V and 2 bases from J, the junction contained 3 bases not matched to a gene. This CDR3 contains 14 residues. Per germline, CDR1 LNHDA and CDR2 SQIVND (reference sequence). CDR3 residues: CASSMGTANYGYTF. The CDR3 region has the DNA TGTGCCAGTAGTATGGGGACAGCAAACTATGGCTACACCTTC.

This clonotype has ten or more counts. The chain links TRBV2 to TRBJ2-7; D is unclear. Trimming removed 3 bases at V and 6 bases at J, with 9 bases between. Germline V gene data show CDR1 as SNHLY and CDR2 as FYNNEI. The CDR3 totals 12 residues. The CDR3 sequence is CASSDGPTEQYF. CDR3 sequence (DNA): TGTGCCAGCAGTGACGGCCCTACCGAGCAGTACTTC.

This clonotype was observed at least ten times. The chain recombines TRBV6-1 with TRBJ1-2; D is possibly TRBD1 (5 bases). The CDR3 is made up of 15 amino acids. Trimming pared 6 bases from V and 3 bases from J, leaving 17 bases between. Germline V CDR1 and CDR2: MNHNS, SASEGT. The CDR3 loop reads CASSSPDQGDYGYTF. The CDR3 DNA reads TGTGCCAGCAGCTCACCTGATCAGGGAGACTATGGCTACACCTTC.

The V call is TRBV4-1, the J call TRBJ2-7; D possibly corresponds to TRBD1 (5 bases). CDR3 length equals 13 residues. Germline loops: CDR1 MGHRA, CDR2 YSYEKL. The germline V and J ends were trimmed by 0 bases and 6 bases, with 9 bases remaining between them. CDR3 sequence (DNA): TGCGCCAGCAGCCAAGAGGGGCTGCTCGAGCAGTACTTC. Its translation is CASSQEGLLEQYF.

This clonotype was picked up a small number of times. This likely stems from a read error, as it lies one base from a far larger clone. V usage is TRBV6-1 and J usage is TRBJ2-7; the match to TRBD2 covers 7 bases. Germline V gene lookup returns CDR1 MNHNS and CDR2 SASEGT. Trimming removed 7 bases from V and 7 bases from J; junction bases left unmatched: 19. The CDR3 is 16 residues long. The CDR3 nucleotides read TGTGCCAGCAAAGAAGCTAGCGGCTTCTCCTACAATGAGCAGTACTTC. Protein: CASKEASGFSYNEQYF.

This clonotype has ten or more counts. V is TRBV20-1 and J is TRBJ1-1; D remains ambiguous. This CDR3 region has 13 residues. V lost 5 bases and J 4 bases, leaving 14 bases between the germline ends. Germline V CDR1 and CDR2: DFQATT, SNEGSKA (reference sequence). The CDR3 DNA reads as TGCAGTGCTGCCAGACCCGGGATCACTGAAGCTTTCTTT. It codes for CSAARPGITEAFF.

In its sample, this clonotype was seen a few times. The chain combines TRBV19 with TRBJ1-6, with no clear D. CDR1 is LNHDA and CDR2 is SQIVND in the germline V gene (reference sequence). V lost 6 bases, J lost 14 bases, and 17 bases lay in between. The CDR3 is made up of 13 amino acids. CDR3 sequence (DNA): TGTGCCAGTAGGATGAAGGGCGCGTTAGCCCTCCACTTT. This sequence encodes CASRMKGALALHF.

This clonotype was observed many times. The chain employs TRBV19 and TRBJ1-5, with D maybe TRBD1 (6 bases). The CDR3 has 13 amino acids. Looked up from germline, CDR1 is LNHDA and CDR2 is SQIVND (reference sequence). CDR3 sequence: CAGWTASNQPQHF. As DNA, the CDR3 is TGTGCGGGTTGGACAGCTAGCAATCAGCCCCAGCATTTT.

This chain joins TRBV12-3 or TRBV12-4 and TRBJ1-1, with a weak D call TRBD1 (5 bases). The CDR3 totals 12 residues. V was shortened by 3 bases and J by 10 bases, with 12 bases between the two germline ends. This chain's CDR3 is CASSLGTGIAFF. DNA for the CDR3: TGTGCCAGCAGTTTGGGAACAGGAATAGCTTTCTTT.

This chain connects TRBV4-1 to TRBJ1-2; 7 bases are a match to TRBD1. Germline V gene sequence: CDR1 MGHRA, CDR2 YSYEKL. Trimming removed 4 bases from V and 3 bases from J; junction bases left unmatched: 5. This CDR3 contains 14 residues. CDR3 DNA: TGCGCCAGCAGCCCTCGGGACAGCCACTATGGCTACACCTTC. Translated, it gives CASSPRDSHYGYTF.

V gene TRBV27 combines with J gene TRBJ2-2; 10 nucleotides align to TRBD1. CDR1 is MNHEY, CDR2 SMNVEV, per germline (reference sequence). V lost 5 bases to trimming and J lost 7 bases; unmatched junction nucleotides: 1. The CDR3 is made up of 13 amino acids. The CDR3 loop is CASSRTGGGELFF. Written as DNA, the CDR3 is TGTGCCAGCAGTAGGACAGGGGGCGGGGAGCTGTTTTTT.

This clonotype was seen at least ten times. The chain carries TRBV5-1 and TRBJ2-2; 8 bases agree with TRBD2. After removal of 0 bases from V and 2 bases from J, the junction contained 3 bases not matched to a gene. The CDR3 has 16 amino acids. From germline, CDR1 is SGHRS and CDR2 YFSETQ. CDR3 in DNA: TGCGCCAGCAGCTTGGGACTAGCGATAAACACCGGGGAGCTGTTTTTT. It encodes CASSLGLAINTGELFF. Full variable domain (remainder filled in from reference TRBV5-1 and TRBJ2-2): KAGVTQTPRYLIKTRGQQVTLSCSPISGHRSVSWYQQTPGQGLQFLFEYFSETQRNKGNFPGRFSGRQFSNSRSEMNVSTLELGDSALYLCASSLGLAINTGELFFGEGSRLTVL.

This clonotype occurred many times. The chain links TRBV3-1 to TRBJ2-1, with 13 bases that match TRBD2. The CDR3 is 16 amino acids. The ends lost 4 bases at V and 4 bases at J; junction bases unmatched: 4. The V gene's germline CDR1 is LGHDT and CDR2 YNNKEL (reference sequence). CDR3 residues: CASSLPGLAGYNEQFF. The CDR3 coding sequence is TGTGCCAGCAGCCTACCGGGACTAGCGGGATACAATGAGCAGTTCTTC.

This clonotype was seen ten or more times. The CDR3 here is CSARDKGGPEAFF. The CDR3 bases are TGCAGTGCTAGAGATAAGGGGGGTCCTGAAGCTTTCTTT. The chain carries TRBV20-1 and TRBJ1-1; perhaps TRBD1 as D (6 bases). Between the trimmed V and J ends, which lost 0 bases and 6 bases, there was a span of 11 bases. Looked up from germline, CDR1 is DFQATT and CDR2 is SNEGSKA (reference sequence). The CDR3 is 13 residues long.

This clonotype appeared many times. V and J are TRBV7-2 and TRBJ2-3; D is ambiguous. The CDR3 covers 12 residues. Trimming shortened V by 8 bases and J by 1 base, and 7 bases separated the two germline ends. Germline V gene lookup returns CDR1 SGHTA and CDR2 FQGNSA. The CDR3, as DNA: TGTGCCAGCCGGATAGGCACAGATACGCAGTATTTT. Amino acid sequence: CASRIGTDTQYF.

This clonotype has a count of ten or more. The CDR3: CSVSTGGSYNEQFF. As DNA, the CDR3 is TGCAGCGTGTCAACAGGGGGCTCCTACAATGAGCAGTTCTTC. V gene TRBV29-1 combines with J gene TRBJ2-1; the match to TRBD1 covers 8 bases. CDR1 is SQVTM and CDR2 is ANQGSEA in the germline V gene. The CDR3 sequence is 14 residues long. Trimming at V came to 6 bases and at J to 0 bases, leaving 4 bases not matched to a gene.